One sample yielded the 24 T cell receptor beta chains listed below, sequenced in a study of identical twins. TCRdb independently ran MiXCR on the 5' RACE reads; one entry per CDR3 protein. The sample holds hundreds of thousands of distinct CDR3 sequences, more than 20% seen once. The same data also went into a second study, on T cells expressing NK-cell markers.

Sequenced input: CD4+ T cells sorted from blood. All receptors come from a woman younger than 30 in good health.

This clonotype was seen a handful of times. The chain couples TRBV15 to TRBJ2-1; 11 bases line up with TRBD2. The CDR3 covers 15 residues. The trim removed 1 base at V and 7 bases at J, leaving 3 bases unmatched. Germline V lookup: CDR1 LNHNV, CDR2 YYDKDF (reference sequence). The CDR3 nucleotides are TGTGCCACCAGCAGAGTGCTAGCGGGGGGAAATGAGCAGTTCTTC. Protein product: CATSRVLAGGNEQFF.

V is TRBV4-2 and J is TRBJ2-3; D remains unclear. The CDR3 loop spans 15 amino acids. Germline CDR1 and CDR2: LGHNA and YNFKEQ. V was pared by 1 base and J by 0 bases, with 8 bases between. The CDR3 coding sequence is TGTGCCAGCAGCCAAGGGTATGACAGCACAGATACGCAGTATTTT. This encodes CASSQGYDSTDTQYF.

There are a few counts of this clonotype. CDR3 nucleotide sequence: TGTGCCAGCAGCCGCAGGTCGTCAGTCTCCTACAATGAGCAGTTCTTC. It yields the protein CASSRRSSVSYNEQFF. The chain is built from TRBV5-5 and TRBJ2-1; no firm D call. V was shortened by 4 bases and J by 0 bases, with 14 bases between the two germline ends. The CDR3 is 16 amino acids. CDR1 is SGHKS and CDR2 is YYEKEE in the germline V gene (reference sequence).

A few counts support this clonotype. The CDR3 is CSAYPALAGVTDTQYF. CDR3 coding DNA: TGCAGTGCCTACCCCGCACTAGCGGGAGTCACAGATACGCAGTATTTT. This chain uses TRBV20-1 with TRBJ2-3; 11 nucleotides agree with TRBD2. The CDR3 has 16 residues. Germline loops: CDR1 DFQATT, CDR2 SNEGSKA (reference sequence). J gave up 2 bases and V 6 bases, and 10 bases lay outside the gene matches.

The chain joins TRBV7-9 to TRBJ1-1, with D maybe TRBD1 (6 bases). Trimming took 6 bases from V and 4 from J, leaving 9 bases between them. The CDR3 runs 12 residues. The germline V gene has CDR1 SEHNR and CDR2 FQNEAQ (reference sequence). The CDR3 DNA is TGTGCCAGCAGAGGGACAAGCACTGAAGCTTTCTTT. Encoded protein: CASRGTSTEAFF.

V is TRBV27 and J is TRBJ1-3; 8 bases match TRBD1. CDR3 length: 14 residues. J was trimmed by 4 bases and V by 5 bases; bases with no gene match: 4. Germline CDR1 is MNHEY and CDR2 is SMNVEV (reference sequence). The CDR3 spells CASSTTGEGNTIYF. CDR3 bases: TGTGCCAGCAGTACGACAGGGGAAGGAAACACCATATATTTT.

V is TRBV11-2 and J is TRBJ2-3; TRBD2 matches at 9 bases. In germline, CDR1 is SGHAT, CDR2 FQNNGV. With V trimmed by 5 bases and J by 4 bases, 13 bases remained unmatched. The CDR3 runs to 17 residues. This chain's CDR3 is CASSPTRRGGEADTQYF. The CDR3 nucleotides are TGTGCCAGCAGCCCTACCCGACGCGGGGGGGAAGCAGATACGCAGTATTTT. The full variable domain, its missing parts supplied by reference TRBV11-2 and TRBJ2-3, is EAGVAQSPRYKIIEKRQSVAFWCNPISGHATLYWYQQILGQGPKLLIQFQNNGVVDDSQLPKDRFSAERLKGVDSTLKIQPAKLEDSAVYLCASSPTRRGGEADTQYFGPGTRLTVL.

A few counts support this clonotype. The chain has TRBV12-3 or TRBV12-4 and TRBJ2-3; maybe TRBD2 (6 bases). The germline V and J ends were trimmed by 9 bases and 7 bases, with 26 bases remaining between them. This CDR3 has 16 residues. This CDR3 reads CASAGGGSQLWNTQYF. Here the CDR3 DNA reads TGTGCCAGTGCCGGGGGTGGTTCTCAGCTTTGGAATACGCAGTATTTT.

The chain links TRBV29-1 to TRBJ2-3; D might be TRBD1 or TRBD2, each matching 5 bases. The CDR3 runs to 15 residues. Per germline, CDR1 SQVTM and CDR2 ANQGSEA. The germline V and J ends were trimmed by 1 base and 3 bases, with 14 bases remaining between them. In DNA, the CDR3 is TGCAGCGTTGAAGGGACCGGGGCAACAACAGATACGCAGTATTTT. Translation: CSVEGTGATTDTQYF.

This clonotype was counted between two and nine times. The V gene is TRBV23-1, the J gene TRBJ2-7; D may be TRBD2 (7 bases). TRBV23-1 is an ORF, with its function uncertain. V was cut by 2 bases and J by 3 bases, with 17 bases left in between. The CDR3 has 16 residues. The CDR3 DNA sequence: TGCGCCAGCAGTCAAAGATTCCCGGGGGGCATCTACGAGCAGTACTTC. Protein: CASSQRFPGGIYEQYF.

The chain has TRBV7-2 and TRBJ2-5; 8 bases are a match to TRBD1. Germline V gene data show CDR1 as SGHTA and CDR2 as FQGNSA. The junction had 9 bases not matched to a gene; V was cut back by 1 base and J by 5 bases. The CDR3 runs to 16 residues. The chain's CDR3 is CASSLDRAGGGETQYF. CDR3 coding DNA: TGTGCCAGCAGCTTAGATCGGGCAGGGGGCGGGGAGACCCAGTACTTC.

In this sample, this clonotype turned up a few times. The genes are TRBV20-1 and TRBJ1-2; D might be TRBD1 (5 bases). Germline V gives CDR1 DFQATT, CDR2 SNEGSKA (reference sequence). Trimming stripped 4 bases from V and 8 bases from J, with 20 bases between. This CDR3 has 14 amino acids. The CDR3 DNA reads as TGCAGTGCTACCCCAAGGGCAGGTCGGGGCGGCTACACCTTC. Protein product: CSATPRAGRGGYTF.

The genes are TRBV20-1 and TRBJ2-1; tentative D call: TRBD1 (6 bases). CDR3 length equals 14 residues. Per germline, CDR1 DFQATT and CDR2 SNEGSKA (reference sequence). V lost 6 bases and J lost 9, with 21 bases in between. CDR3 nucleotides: TGCAGTGCCTCCAGGGGTGAGGTCCTAAGTGAGCAGTTCTTC. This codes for CSASRGEVLSEQFF.

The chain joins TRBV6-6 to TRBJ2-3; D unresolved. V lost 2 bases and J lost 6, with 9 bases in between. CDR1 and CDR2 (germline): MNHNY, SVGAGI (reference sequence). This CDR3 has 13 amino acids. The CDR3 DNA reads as TGTGCCAGCAGTTACAGGGTCGGGGATACGCAGTATTTT. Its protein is CASSYRVGDTQYF.

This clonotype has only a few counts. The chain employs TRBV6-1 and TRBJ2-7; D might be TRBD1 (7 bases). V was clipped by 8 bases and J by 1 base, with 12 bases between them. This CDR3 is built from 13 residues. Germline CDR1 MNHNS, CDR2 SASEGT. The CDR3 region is CASAGQSSYEQYF. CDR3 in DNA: TGTGCCAGCGCGGGACAGTCATCCTACGAGCAGTACTTC.

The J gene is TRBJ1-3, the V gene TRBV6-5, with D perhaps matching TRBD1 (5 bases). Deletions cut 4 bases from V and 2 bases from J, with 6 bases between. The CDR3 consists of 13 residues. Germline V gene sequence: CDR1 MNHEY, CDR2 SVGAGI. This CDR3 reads CASSWTPGNTIYF. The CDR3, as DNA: TGTGCCAGCAGTTGGACACCTGGAAACACCATATATTTT.

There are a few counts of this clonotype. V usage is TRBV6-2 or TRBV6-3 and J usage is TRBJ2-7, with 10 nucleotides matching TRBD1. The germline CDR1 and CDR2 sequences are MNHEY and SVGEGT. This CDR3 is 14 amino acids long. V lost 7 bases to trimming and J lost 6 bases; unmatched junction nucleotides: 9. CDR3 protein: CASTVRTGGSEQYF. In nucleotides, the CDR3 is TGTGCCAGCACTGTTCGGACAGGGGGGAGCGAGCAGTACTTC.

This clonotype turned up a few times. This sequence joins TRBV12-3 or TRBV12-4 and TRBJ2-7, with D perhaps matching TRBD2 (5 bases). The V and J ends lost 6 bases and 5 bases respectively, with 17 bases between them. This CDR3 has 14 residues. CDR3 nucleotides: TGTGCCAGCAGGCGCAGCCAAGGACTCCACGAGCAGTACTTC. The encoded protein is CASRRSQGLHEQYF.

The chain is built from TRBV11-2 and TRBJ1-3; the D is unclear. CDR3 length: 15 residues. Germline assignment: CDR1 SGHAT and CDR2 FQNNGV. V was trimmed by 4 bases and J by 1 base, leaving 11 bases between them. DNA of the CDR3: TGTGCCAGCAGCTCTGGAGCCTGGTCTGGAAACACCATATATTTT. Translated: CASSSGAWSGNTIYF.

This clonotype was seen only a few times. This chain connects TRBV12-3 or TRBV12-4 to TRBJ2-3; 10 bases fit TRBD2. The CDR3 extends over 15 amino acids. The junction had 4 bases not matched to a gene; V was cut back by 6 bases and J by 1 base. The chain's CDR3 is CASRKGTSGTDTQYF. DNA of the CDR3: TGTGCCAGCAGGAAAGGGACTAGCGGCACAGATACGCAGTATTTT.

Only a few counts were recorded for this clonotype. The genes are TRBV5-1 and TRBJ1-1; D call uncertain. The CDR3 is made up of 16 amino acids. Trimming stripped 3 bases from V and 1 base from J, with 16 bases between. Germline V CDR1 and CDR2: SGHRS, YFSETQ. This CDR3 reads CASSSGGIGPNTEAFF. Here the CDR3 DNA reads TGCGCCAGCAGCTCAGGAGGGATCGGTCCGAACACTGAAGCTTTCTTT.

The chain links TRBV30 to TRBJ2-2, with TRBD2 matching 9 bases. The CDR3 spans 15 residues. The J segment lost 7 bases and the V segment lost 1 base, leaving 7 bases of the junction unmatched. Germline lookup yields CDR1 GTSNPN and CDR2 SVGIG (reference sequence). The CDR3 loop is CAWSGGLAYIGELFF. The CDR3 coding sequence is TGTGCCTGGAGTGGCGGACTAGCGTATATCGGGGAGCTGTTTTTT.

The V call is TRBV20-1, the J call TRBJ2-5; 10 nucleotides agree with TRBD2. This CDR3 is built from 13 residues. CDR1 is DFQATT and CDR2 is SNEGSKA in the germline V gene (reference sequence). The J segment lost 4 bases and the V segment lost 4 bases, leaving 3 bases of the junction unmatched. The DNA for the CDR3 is TGCAGTGCTAATCTAGCGGGGGTAGAGACCCAGTACTTC. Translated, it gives CSANLAGVETQYF.

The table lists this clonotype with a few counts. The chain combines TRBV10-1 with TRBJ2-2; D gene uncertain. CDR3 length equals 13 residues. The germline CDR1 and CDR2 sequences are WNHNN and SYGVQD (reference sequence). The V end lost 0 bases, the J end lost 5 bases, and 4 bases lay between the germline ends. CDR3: CASSESWTGELFF. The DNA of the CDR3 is TGCGCCAGCAGTGAGTCGTGGACCGGGGAGCTGTTTTTT.